This record looks at one T cell receptor beta chain sequence and its context. Its recognized antigen is unknown. A read error is the likely source, as a far larger clone sits one nucleotide away. Donors were healthy HIV-negative adults with no recently reported acute infections or vaccinations. All donors were Caucasian adults living in Nashville, Tennessee, USA. For unsorted samples, around 85 million PBMCs were counted, and genomic DNA was extracted using the QIAamp DNA Blood Mini kit. After blood collection by leukapheresis, PBMCs were isolated using Ficoll-Histopaque density gradient centrifugation and then cryopreserved in the vapor phase of liquid nitrogen. These data come from a study of shared clonotypes between healthy human individuals (dated by TCRdb to between 2020 and 2021). Background for the entire study: A couple of women and a few men aged 18 to 49 years were included in the cohort. To estimate repertoire size and how much clonotypes are shared between individuals, the study performed deep sequencing of blood TCR repertoires from roughly five healthy adults. To increase sequencing depth and limit assay-specific biases, TCR repertoire library preparation and sequencing were carried out by different laboratories using diverse techniques. Between about 0.8 and 9.5 billion PBMCs per donor were obtained by leukapheresis.

In the germline V gene, CDR1 corresponds to ENHRY and CDR2 to SYGVKD. CDR3 length: 15 amino acids, cysteine to phenylalanine. Just CDR3 DNA is preserved here, 45 bases in frame from base 1. V was cut back by 2 bases and J by 1 base, leaving a gap of 12 bases between them. Findings and caveats that apply to the study as a whole: Sampling was limited to blood, and TCR repertoires in tissue likely differ from TCR repertoires in blood. Based on pairwise subsampling, the degree of clonotype sharing among donors was expected to be affected by sequencing depth. Because the study included a small number of donors, the genetic and exposure-history diversity represented was limited.

Using the deep immunoSEQ assay, TCR CDR3 regions were amplified from genomic DNA by multiplex PCR. Extracted genomic DNA from each cell subset was spread evenly across all wells of several immunoSEQ 96-well plates, with each plate serving as a replicate. For unsorted PBMC, 250 to 300 ng genomic DNA, equal to approximately 30,000 T cell genomes, was loaded into each replicate PCR. Ten immunoSEQ deep assay plates were used to sequence unsorted PBMC genomic DNA. Purified libraries were measured with a Qubit 3.0 fluorometer, size-checked on a Bioanalyzer 2100, and measured again with the KAPA Library Quantification kit. Every immunoSEQ 96-well plate was sequenced on a dedicated single-read 150-cycle Illumina NextSeq 550 flow cell. Under the source paper's analysis protocol: Because the immunoSEQ output held only junctional sequences and lacked quality scores, the filtering could not match the filtering applied to full-length reads. To assign V/J genes and CDR3, sequences were annotated against IMGT germline references using PyIR, a Python wrapper for IgBLAST v1.9. Reads were filtered out if the reads had weak V/J assignments (E-value above 1e-6), no CDR3, stop codons, out-of-frame junctions, or ambiguous translated residues. A V3J clonotype was defined by an identical inferred V gene, J gene, and CDR3 amino acid sequence. Percentage overlap between repertoires was calculated by dividing the number of shared unique clonotypes by the size of the smaller repertoire. RTK rarefaction, the Chao1 estimator, and Recon v2.1 estimates of unobserved clonotypes were used to assess repertoire richness. The immuneACCESS repertoire file appears here via TCRdb, limited to in-frame rearrangements. These files lack a portion of the clones; in checked studies, under half of the deficit traces to unresolved V genes, and the cause of the others is not known. V and J calls and clone size are copied from that table; D and trimming were computed from the DNA. Counted in this sample were some 530,000 clones; over 70% of them appeared once. Of the sample, more than 9.5% falls within the top ten clones.

The receptor chain draws on TRBV10-3 and TRBJ2-7, with the D gene uncertain. The sequence derives from a woman between 40 and 55 years old in good health. Some clones in this sample may be carry-over from other donors' samples. The material sequenced was PBMCs. The CDR3 protein is CAISEVPSSSYEQYF. The DNA is as follows: TGTGCCATCAGTGAGGTGCCTTCGTCGTCCTACGAGCAGTACTTC.